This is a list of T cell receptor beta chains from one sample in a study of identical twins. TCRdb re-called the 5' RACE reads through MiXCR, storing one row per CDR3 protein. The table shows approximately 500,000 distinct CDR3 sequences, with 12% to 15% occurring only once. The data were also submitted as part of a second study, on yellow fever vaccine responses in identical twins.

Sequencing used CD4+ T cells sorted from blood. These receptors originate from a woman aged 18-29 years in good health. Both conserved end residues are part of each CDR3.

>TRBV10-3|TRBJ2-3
CAMTSGAQGTQYF
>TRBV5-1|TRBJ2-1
CASSRGQEYNEQFF
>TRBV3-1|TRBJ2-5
CASSQSARTETQYF
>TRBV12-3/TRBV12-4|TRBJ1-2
CASSLTGSGGYTF
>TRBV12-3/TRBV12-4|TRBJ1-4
CASSYFLTETNEKLFF
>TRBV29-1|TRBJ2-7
CSVPNPGTSGSLYEQYF
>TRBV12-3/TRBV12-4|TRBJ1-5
CASSLDRQYQPQHF
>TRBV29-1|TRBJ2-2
CSVPPRGDRDPGELFF
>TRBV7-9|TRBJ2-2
CASSPSSGWYTGELFF
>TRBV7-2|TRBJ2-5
CASKNPWETQYF
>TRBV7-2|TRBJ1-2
CASSLVRGGYSYGYTF
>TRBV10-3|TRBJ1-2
CAISPGGGYTF
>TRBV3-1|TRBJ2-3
CASSLELAGGDTQYF
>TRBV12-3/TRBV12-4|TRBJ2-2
CASTLAGENTGELFF
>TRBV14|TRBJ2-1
CASSRGLVSEQFF
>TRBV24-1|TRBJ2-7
CATSDLDMPYEQYF
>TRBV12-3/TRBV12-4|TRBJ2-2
CASSRDRPNTGELFF
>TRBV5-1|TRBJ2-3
CASSFASGRATDTQYF
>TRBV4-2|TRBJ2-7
CASSQDLAQKAYEQYF
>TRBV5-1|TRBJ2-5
CASSLGDSETQYF
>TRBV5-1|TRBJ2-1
CASSPGGLAGANEQFF
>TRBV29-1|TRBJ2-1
CSSNRYNEQFF
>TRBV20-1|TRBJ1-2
CSARVDRGSYGYTF
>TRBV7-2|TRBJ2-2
CASSLPGLANTGELFF
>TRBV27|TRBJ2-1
CASSLDRVYYNEQFF
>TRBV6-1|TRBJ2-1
CASKQDGDNEQFF
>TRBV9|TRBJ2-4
CASSPRLAGGTKNIQYF
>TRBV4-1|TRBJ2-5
CASSQDMKTQYF
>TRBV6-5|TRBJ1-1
CASSYSAGGSTEAFF
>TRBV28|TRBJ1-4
CASSFGVSDEKLFF
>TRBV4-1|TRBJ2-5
CASSQDGTSGVKTQYF
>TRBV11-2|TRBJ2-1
CASSLEWGRKTYNEQFF
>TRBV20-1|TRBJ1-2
CSATSPNTYGYTF
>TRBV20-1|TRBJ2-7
CSAHRTGVYEQYF
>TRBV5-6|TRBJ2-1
CASSLENPTYNEQFF